The 14 T cell receptor beta chains listed next were all sequenced from one sample in a study of OX40 agonist ivuxolimab in advanced cancers. The repertoire was sequenced with immunoSEQ multiplex PCR; TCRdb's copy has only in-frame clones and lacks some. In the table there are some 50,000 clones, roughly 77% of which are singletons. This sample comprised CD4+ or CD8+ T cells sorted from blood, obtained in a trial of the OX40 agonist ivuxolimab. These receptors came from an adult with an advanced solid tumor such as melanoma, head and neck, liver or kidney cancer.

V usage is TRBV4-1 and J usage is TRBJ1-1; D remains unclear. Trimming shortened V by 0 bases and J by 4 bases, and 9 bases separated the two germline ends. This CDR3 is built from 14 residues. Germline V gene data show CDR1 as MGHRA and CDR2 as YSYEKL. In nucleotides, the CDR3 is TGCGCCAGCAGCCAAGATCCCGTTTCCACTGAAGCTTTCTTT. Protein: CASSQDPVSTEAFF.

V usage is TRBV19 and J usage is TRBJ2-5; 7 nucleotides match TRBD1. The CDR3 covers 16 residues. With V trimmed by 1 base and J by 6 bases, 11 bases remained unmatched. CDR1 and CDR2 (germline): LNHDA, SQIVND (reference sequence). Here the CDR3 reads CASSIVGTATTQTQYF. The CDR3 nucleotides read TGTGCCAGTAGTATAGTCGGGACAGCAACCACCCAGACCCAGTACTTC.

The chain uses TRBV7-8 and TRBJ1-2, with unresolved D. Germline values: CDR1 SGHVS, CDR2 FQNEAQ. The ends were cut back, 5 bases at V and 4 bases at J, with 14 bases in the middle. This CDR3 contains 14 residues. In DNA form, the CDR3 reads TGTGCCAGCAGCCGTTCTGGCCGGGGCTATGGCTACACCTTC. This translates into CASSRSGRGYGYTF.

This chain joins TRBV19 and TRBJ1-2, with TRBD1 matching over 8 bases. V trimming: 3 bases; J trimming: 2 bases; junction bases outside the gene matches: 2. The CDR3 has 14 residues. CDR1 is LNHDA and CDR2 is SQIVND in the germline V gene (reference sequence). The CDR3 sequence is CASSMRQGNYGYTF. The DNA of the CDR3 is TGTGCCAGTAGTATGAGACAGGGGAACTATGGCTACACCTTC.

This clone has a single count. The chain couples TRBV28 to TRBJ1-4; D perhaps matches TRBD1 (5 bases). This CDR3 region has 15 residues. Germline lookup yields CDR1 MDHEN and CDR2 SYDVKM. Trimming removed 5 bases at V and 6 bases at J, with 16 bases between. CDR3 DNA sequence: TGTGCCAGCAGTGGCCGTCGGGGCGGCCATGAAAAACTGTTTTTT. It translates to CASSGRRGGHEKLFF.

The V gene is TRBV27, the J gene TRBJ1-2; D perhaps matches TRBD1 (5 bases). Germline CDR1 reads MNHEY; CDR2 reads SMNVEV (reference sequence). Trimming pared 4 bases from V and 4 bases from J, leaving 13 bases between. The CDR3 length is 14 residues. The CDR3 DNA reads as TGTGCCAGCAGTTCGTCCGGCGGGGGCTATGGCTACACCTTC. Protein sequence: CASSSSGGGYGYTF.

The chain recombines TRBV4-1 with TRBJ2-5; D not certain. This CDR3 has 13 residues. CDR1 MGHRA and CDR2 YSYEKL come from the germline V gene. V was shortened by 5 bases and J by 1 base, with 8 bases between the two germline ends. This chain's CDR3 is CASSFRIQETQYF. As DNA, the CDR3 is TGCGCCAGCAGCTTCCGGATCCAAGAGACCCAGTACTTC.

The chain uses TRBV19 and TRBJ1-3, with D uncertain. V shed 9 bases and J shed 4 bases, with 16 bases lying between them. Germline CDR1 LNHDA, CDR2 SQIVND (reference sequence). The CDR3 is 14 amino acids. This chain's CDR3 is CASVSGVGGNTIYF. CDR3 nucleotide sequence: TGTGCCAGCGTATCGGGAGTGGGCGGAAACACCATATATTTT.

This chain links TRBV10-3 with TRBJ2-2; 15 bases are a match to TRBD2. The CDR3 totals 18 residues. The trim removed 8 bases at V and 2 bases at J, leaving 9 bases unmatched. The V gene's germline CDR1 is ENHRY and CDR2 SYGVKD. The CDR3 bases are TGTGCCATCCCCCGGCGGACTAGCGGGGGGGCTAACACCGGGGAGCTGTTTTTT. Translated: CAIPRRTSGGANTGELFF.

CDR3 bases: TGTGCCAGCAGAAGCCGGGGGGCGCAGGATACGCAGTATTTT. The encoded protein is CASRSRGAQDTQYF. The chain joins TRBV21-1 to TRBJ2-3; the tabulated D call, TRBD2, remains unverified against the DNA. TRBV21-1 is listed as a pseudogene. This CDR3 spans 14 amino acids.

The rearrangement links TRBV10-2 to TRBJ2-2; D is unresolved. The CDR3 runs 13 residues. The V gene's germline CDR1 is WSHSY and CDR2 SAAADI. The germline V and J ends were trimmed by 4 bases and 0 bases, with 3 bases remaining between them. The CDR3 region is CASSVTNTGELFF. CDR3 sequence (DNA): TGCGCCAGCAGTGTCACGAACACCGGGGAGCTGTTTTTT.

This clone has just a few counts. Other DNA sequences of this sample code for an identical CDR3. The chain recombines TRBV7-9 with TRBJ2-7; 11 nucleotides align to TRBD1. The CDR3 contains 15 residues. J was trimmed by 0 bases and V by 6 bases; bases with no gene match: 4. Germline assignment: CDR1 SEHNR and CDR2 FQNEAQ (reference sequence). CDR3 in amino acids: CASSPGTGGSYEQYF. Here the CDR3 DNA reads TGTGCCAGCAGTCCCGGGACAGGGGGCTCCTACGAGCAGTACTTC. Combining the CDR3 with reference TRBV7-9 and TRBJ2-7 gives the whole variable domain DTGVSQNPRHKITKRGQNVTFRCDPISEHNRLYWYRQTLGQGPEFLTYFQNEAQLEKSRLLSDRFSAERPKGSFSTLEIQRTEQGDSAMYLCASSPGTGGSYEQYFGPGTRLTVT.

The chain couples TRBV10-3 to TRBJ2-1, with 8 bases lining up with TRBD2. CDR3 length: 13 residues. The junction had 9 bases not matched to a gene; V was cut back by 7 bases and J by 10 bases. CDR1 is ENHRY and CDR2 is SYGVKD in the germline V gene. In nucleotides, the CDR3 is TGTGCCATCACGCAAGGAGCGGGGGACGAGCAGTTCTTC. It is translated as CAITQGAGDEQFF.

V usage is TRBV28 and J usage is TRBJ2-5; possibly TRBD2 for D (6 bases). The germline V and J ends were trimmed by 10 bases and 0 bases, with 9 bases remaining between them. This CDR3 is 12 amino acids long. Germline loops: CDR1 MDHEN, CDR2 SYDVKM. The CDR3 sequence is CATRGYQETQYF. The CDR3 nucleotides are TGTGCCACCCGGGGGTACCAAGAGACCCAGTACTTC.